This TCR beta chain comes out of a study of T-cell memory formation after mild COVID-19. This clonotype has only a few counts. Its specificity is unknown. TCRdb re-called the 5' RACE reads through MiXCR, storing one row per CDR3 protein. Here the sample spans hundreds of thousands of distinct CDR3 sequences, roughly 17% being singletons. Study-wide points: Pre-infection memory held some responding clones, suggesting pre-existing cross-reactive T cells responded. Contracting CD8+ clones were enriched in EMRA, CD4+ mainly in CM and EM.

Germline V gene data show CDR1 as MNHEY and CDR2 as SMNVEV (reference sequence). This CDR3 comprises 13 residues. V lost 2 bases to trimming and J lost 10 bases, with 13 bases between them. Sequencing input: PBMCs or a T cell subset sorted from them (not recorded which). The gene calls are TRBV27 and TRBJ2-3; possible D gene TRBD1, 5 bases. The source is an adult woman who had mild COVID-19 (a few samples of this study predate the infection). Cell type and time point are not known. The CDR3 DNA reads TGTGCCAGCAGTTTACCCCAGGGATCTTCGCAGTATTTT. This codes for CASSLPQGSSQYF.